Given below is one T cell receptor (beta chain) in context. The CDR3 is 16 residues long. Trimming took off 6 bases at V and 2 bases at J, with 18 bases between the two ends. In germline, CDR1 is SNHLY, CDR2 FYNNEI. The data were obtained in a study of blood T cell repertoires in COVID-19. Study summary: Researchers got acute and convalescent COVID-19 samples from the United States, Italy and Spain. T cells, B-cell-depleted T cells, or PBMCs provided the cDNA or gDNA that served as material.

In the original processing: Nucleated cell counts were estimated from reference gene primer amplification. TCRdb's copy holds only in-frame clones and misses some; the assay was immunoSEQ multiplex PCR. V and J calls and clone size are given by that table; D and trimming were obtained from the DNA. This repertoire shows about 180,000 clones, roughly nine tenths found once; its top ten account for under 2%. The receptor comes from a man aged 18 to 29 who had recovered from COVID-19. Sequenced sample: peripheral blood. The J gene is TRBJ2-3, the V gene TRBV2; D might be TRBD2 (6 bases). The CDR3 bases are TGTGCCAGCAGCGCCATGGAGCTAGCGATCACAGATACGCAGTATTTT. Translation: CASSAMELAITDTQYF.